Listed here are 2 T cell receptor beta chains from one sample, sequenced in a study of T cells in Graves' hyperthyroidism and ophthalmopathy. Regions amplified from RNA transcripts were the TCR beta CDR3 regions. First-round RT-PCR of the TCR CDR3 relied on the HTBI primer set. TCRdb reprocessed the multiplex PCR reads with MiXCR, giving one entry per CDR3 protein. The sample yields about 260,000 distinct CDR3 sequences, over 15% seen once. Sequences were obtained from blood. The origin of the receptors is a woman in her late teens or twenties with Graves' ophthalmopathy.

This clonotype was seen ten or more times. The V and J genes are TRBV10-1 and TRBJ2-3; D not certain. Germline V CDR1 and CDR2: WNHNN, SYGVQD (reference sequence). The CDR3 spans 15 residues. V shed 6 bases and J shed 9 bases, with 22 bases lying between them. CDR3 amino acids: CASSESLGEVPTQYF. The CDR3 bases are TGCGCCAGCAGCGAATCCCTCGGTGAGGTTCCCACGCAGTATTTT.

This clonotype appeared many times. The V call is TRBV28, the J call TRBJ1-1, with D perhaps matching TRBD1 (5 bases). Per the germline V gene, CDR1 is MDHEN and CDR2 is SYDVKM. This CDR3 contains 16 residues. Trimming shortened V by 6 bases and J by 10 bases, and 27 bases separated the two germline ends. CDR3 DNA: TGTGCCAGCAGCCCAAACACATTCCTAAGGGGCCAAGGAGCTTTCTTT. Translated, it gives CASSPNTFLRGQGAFF.